Sample share makes the clone carrying this T cell receptor beta chain medium-sized. The V gene's germline CDR1 is LNHNV and CDR2 YYDKDF (reference sequence). This CDR3 comprises 14 residues. V was pared by 5 bases and J by 1 base, with 11 bases between. Documented time point: patch test 3, about 24 weeks after DPC sensitization. The sample's treatment: therapeutic diphenylcyclopropenone sensitization with weekly scalp DPC. The sample belongs to a study of human T cells and chemical hapten exposure. The study's library attached unique molecular identifiers to single cDNA molecules. TCRdb redid the calling of the RACE reads with MiXCR, one entry per CDR3 protein. The data contain 28,000 or so distinct CDR3 sequences, 4.5% to 7.5% of them seen just once; the ten biggest clones take up 5% to 7%.

The specimen comprised whole blood, sampled in connection with sensitization to the hapten diphenylcyclopropenone (DPC). The gene calls are TRBV15 and TRBJ1-1; D gene uncertain. This sequence originates from a man aged 25 to 45 with alopecia areata. Some clones in this sample may be carry-over from other donors' samples. The CDR3: CATSSERKNTEAFF. The CDR3 bases are TGTGCCACCAGCTCGGAACGGAAGAACACTGAAGCTTTCTTT.